Shown below are 24 T cell receptor beta chains from a single sample sequenced in a study of T-cell memory formation after mild COVID-19. Each CDR3 protein is one row after TCRdb ran MiXCR on the 5' RACE reads. The sample has 250,000 to 350,000 distinct CDR3 sequences, approximately 19% seen once. The sample taken for sequencing was PBMCs or a T cell subset sorted from them (not recorded which). Receptors were obtained from a man aged 18 to 29 who had mild COVID-19 (a few samples of this study predate the infection). Cell type and time point are not known.

This clonotype was seen only a few times. The chain links TRBV7-3 to TRBJ2-3; possibly TRBD2 for D (6 bases). The V gene's germline CDR1 is SGHTA and CDR2 FQGTGA. The length of the CDR3 is 15 residues. Trimming stripped 2 bases from V and 0 bases from J, with 9 bases between. CDR3 sequence: CASSLRGSSTDTQYF. CDR3 DNA sequence: TGTGCCAGCAGCTTACGGGGGAGTAGCACAGATACGCAGTATTTT.

The V call is TRBV7-9, the J call TRBJ2-3; D might be TRBD1 (5 bases). Trimming left V 7 bases short and J 6 bases short, with 17 bases between. CDR1 SEHNR and CDR2 FQNEAQ come from the germline V gene (reference sequence). The CDR3 length is 14 residues. The CDR3 spells CASTGPPLGDTQYF. DNA of the CDR3: TGTGCCAGCACAGGGCCTCCCCTGGGTGATACGCAGTATTTT.

Many counts were recorded for this clonotype. The genes are TRBV7-9 and TRBJ1-5; no definite D call. The germline gives CDR1 SEHNR, CDR2 FQNEAQ (reference sequence). The ends were cut back, 10 bases at V and 3 bases at J, with 10 bases in the middle. The length of the CDR3 is 12 residues. The CDR3 DNA reads TGTGCCACCTCGGTCGACAATCAGCCCCAGCATTTT. It is translated as CATSVDNQPQHF.

The V and J genes are TRBV5-1 and TRBJ2-5; D may be TRBD1 or TRBD2 (5 bases each). Looked up from germline, CDR1 is SGHRS and CDR2 is YFSETQ. The CDR3 totals 14 residues. Trimming removed 5 bases from V and 2 bases from J, with 13 bases in between. The CDR3 region has the DNA TGCGCCAGCAGATCCGGGACGGAACAAGAGACCCAGTACTTC. Its protein product is CASRSGTEQETQYF.

This clonotype was recorded a few times. The chain is built from TRBV27 and TRBJ2-2; D call uncertain. This CDR3 has 12 residues. The germline V and J ends were trimmed by 5 bases and 5 bases, with 6 bases remaining between them. The germline gives CDR1 MNHEY, CDR2 SMNVEV (reference sequence). DNA for the CDR3: TGTGCCAGCAGTCGTCCGACCGGGGAGCTGTTTTTT. It specifies CASSRPTGELFF.

A remark on this clonotype: One end of the junction is discordant with germline, which a read error may explain. J is TRBJ1-2 and V is TRBV7-9; D call uncertain. The CDR3 sequence is 12 residues long. Germline V CDR1 and CDR2: SEHNR, FQNEAQ (reference sequence). CDR3 loop: CASSSDGPGFDF. DNA for the CDR3: TGTGCCAGCAGCTCGGACGGTCCAGGATTCGACTTC.

This clonotype was observed at least ten times. The V gene is TRBV11-2, the J gene TRBJ2-5; D not certain. The CDR3 sequence is 14 residues long. Trimming left V 1 base short and J 1 base short, with 7 bases between. CDR1 SGHAT and CDR2 FQNNGV come from the germline V gene. CDR3 region: CASSLVAPQETQYF. The CDR3 nucleotides are TGTGCCAGCAGCTTAGTCGCACCCCAAGAGACCCAGTACTTC.

The table lists this clonotype with many counts. The V call is TRBV6-5, the J call TRBJ1-1; TRBD1 matches at 9 bases. Per germline, CDR1 MNHEY and CDR2 SVGAGI. The CDR3 length is 19 residues. J was trimmed by 0 bases and V by 6 bases; bases with no gene match: 17. Here the CDR3 reads CASSSRKQGASPLNTEAFF. The CDR3 DNA reads as TGTGCCAGCAGCTCCCGGAAACAGGGGGCGAGTCCCTTGAACACTGAAGCTTTCTTT.

This chain joins TRBV6-5 and TRBJ2-6, with D perhaps TRBD1 (5 bases). Germline values: CDR1 MNHEY, CDR2 SVGAGI. The CDR3 extends over 16 amino acids. V was pared by 1 base and J by 0 bases, with 7 bases between. The CDR3 DNA reads as TGTGCCAGCAGTTACTGGGGCAACTCTGGGGCCAACGTCCTGACTTTC. This sequence encodes CASSYWGNSGANVLTF.

This clonotype turned up a few times. The chain has TRBV4-1 and TRBJ1-1; 8 bases are a match to TRBD1. V shed 6 bases, J shed 8 bases, and the junction held 11 bases outside the gene matches. From germline, CDR1 is MGHRA and CDR2 YSYEKL. The CDR3 is 14 amino acids. Written as DNA, the CDR3 is TGCGCCAGCAGACCCACAGGGGGGGTAGAAGAAGCTTTCTTT. Amino acid sequence: CASRPTGGVEEAFF.

The sample holds a few counts of this clonotype. V is TRBV7-9 and J is TRBJ2-4, with D possibly being TRBD1 (5 bases). Trimming stripped 8 bases from V and 8 bases from J, with 13 bases between. CDR1 is SEHNR, CDR2 FQNEAQ, per germline (reference sequence). This CDR3 region has 12 residues. Here the CDR3 DNA reads TGTGCCAGCGGTCAGGGAACTGACATTCAGTACTTC. Translation: CASGQGTDIQYF.

This clonotype was counted only a few times. This chain links TRBV6-6 with TRBJ1-6; D uncertain. The germline gives CDR1 MNHNY, CDR2 SVGAGI (reference sequence). V shed 5 bases and J shed 7 bases, with 12 bases lying between them. This CDR3 is built from 14 residues. DNA of the CDR3: TGTGCCAGCAGTCACACACTCAGGAATTCACCCCTCCACTTT. Its protein product is CASSHTLRNSPLHF.

This clonotype was found once. The J gene is TRBJ1-1, the V gene TRBV29-1; 8 positions agree with TRBD1. V lost 7 bases, J lost 1 base, and 5 bases stayed unmatched. This CDR3 has 13 residues. Per the germline V gene, CDR1 is SQVTM and CDR2 is ANQGSEA. The CDR3 bases are TGCAGCGGCGCACAGGGGGAGAACACTGAAGCTTTCTTT. Its protein is CSGAQGENTEAFF.

The chain is built from TRBV5-1 and TRBJ2-5; D gene unclear. CDR1 SGHRS and CDR2 YFSETQ come from the germline V gene. The CDR3 is 14 amino acids. V dropped 4 bases and J dropped 5 bases, with 15 bases sitting between them. The CDR3 sequence is CASSQPTTRETQYF. CDR3 nucleotides: TGCGCCAGCAGCCAACCCACGACCAGGGAGACCCAGTACTTC.

This chain uses TRBV4-2 with TRBJ1-2; D is possibly TRBD1 (5 bases). In germline, CDR1 is LGHNA, CDR2 YNFKEQ. The V gene lost 0 bases and the J gene lost 8 bases, with 13 bases spanning the gap. The CDR3 consists of 14 residues. CDR3 protein: CASSQDWGTDGYTF. CDR3 DNA: TGTGCCAGCAGCCAAGATTGGGGGACGGACGGCTACACCTTC.

This clonotype was observed a few times. The rearrangement links TRBV7-3 to TRBJ2-3, with D unresolved. The CDR3 is 14 amino acids. Germline V gives CDR1 SGHTA, CDR2 FQGTGA. V was clipped by 5 bases and J by 0 bases, with 9 bases between them. CDR3 sequence: CASSDIGSTDTQYF. In nucleotides, the CDR3 is TGTGCCAGCAGCGACATAGGTAGCACAGATACGCAGTATTTT.

CDR3 protein: CASSYRQGNIQYF. DNA for the CDR3: TGTGCCAGCAGTTACCGCCAGGGGAACATTCAGTACTTC. The chain recombines TRBV6-5 with TRBJ2-4; a weak D match, TRBD1 (6 bases). CDR1 MNHEY and CDR2 SVGAGI come from the germline V gene. V lost 2 bases to trimming and J lost 7 bases, with 9 bases between them. This CDR3 contains 13 residues.

This clonotype was seen a single time. J is TRBJ2-7 and V is TRBV6-1, with 10 bases identical to TRBD2. V was clipped by 3 bases and J by 2 bases; unmatched bases: 4. This CDR3 has 15 amino acids. Germline values: CDR1 MNHNS, CDR2 SASEGT. The CDR3 nucleotides read TGTGCCAGCAGTGACTTTAGCGGGGGGACCTACGAGCAGTACTTC. This sequence encodes CASSDFSGGTYEQYF.

This clonotype was found a few times. The chain carries TRBV7-2 and TRBJ1-1; D not certain. The V gene's germline CDR1 is SGHTA and CDR2 FQGNSA. V was cut by 0 bases and J by 6 bases, with 8 bases left in between. The CDR3 is 13 amino acids. DNA for the CDR3: TGTGCCAGCAGCTTAGCGTGGGGAGCTGAAGCTTTCTTT. Protein product: CASSLAWGAEAFF.

This clonotype was detected ten times or more. V is TRBV7-2 and J is TRBJ1-1, with unresolved D. Trimming removed 4 bases from V and 3 bases from J, with 12 bases in between. Per the germline V gene, CDR1 is SGHTA and CDR2 is FQGNSA. The CDR3 has 14 residues. The CDR3 spells CASSSGFMYTEAFF. DNA of the CDR3: TGTGCCAGCAGCTCAGGTTTCATGTACACTGAAGCTTTCTTT. The full variable domain, its missing parts supplied by reference TRBV7-2 and TRBJ1-1, is GAGVSQSPSNKVTEKGKDVELRCDPISGHTALYWYRQSLGQGLEFLIYFQGNSAPDKSGLPSDRFSAERTGGSVSTLTIQRTQQEDSAVYLCASSSGFMYTEAFFGQGTRLTVV.

A few counts support this clonotype. The chain joins TRBV5-6 to TRBJ2-7; 7 nucleotides agree with TRBD1. Germline loops: CDR1 SGHDT, CDR2 YYEEEE. J lost 5 bases, V lost 4 bases, and 9 bases had no gene match. The CDR3 is made up of 14 amino acids. Here the CDR3 reads CASSGPGTVNEQYV. The CDR3 DNA sequence: TGTGCCAGCAGCGGACCCGGGACAGTCAACGAGCAGTACGTC.

The chain employs TRBV28 and TRBJ2-2; 8 nucleotides agree with TRBD1. Looked up from germline, CDR1 is MDHEN and CDR2 is SYDVKM. The CDR3 sequence is 15 residues long. V trimming: 7 bases; J trimming: 1 base; junction bases outside the gene matches: 5. CDR3: CASIPGTGNTGELFF. The CDR3 coding sequence is TGTGCCAGCATCCCCGGGACAGGGAACACCGGGGAGCTGTTTTTT.

This clonotype was observed a few times. The chain has TRBV28 and TRBJ2-3, with D maybe TRBD2 (5 bases). The CDR3 is 14 amino acids. Germline CDR1 MDHEN, CDR2 SYDVKM. Trimming removed 5 bases from V and 7 bases from J, with 16 bases in between. The CDR3 loop is CASSPLLPGYTQYF. CDR3 sequence (DNA): TGTGCCAGCAGTCCCCTTCTGCCGGGGTATACGCAGTATTTT.

This clonotype was observed many times. The chain joins TRBV7-3 to TRBJ2-2; the D gene is possibly TRBD1 (5 bases). Trimming took 8 bases from V and 2 from J, leaving 9 bases between them. Per the germline V gene, CDR1 is SGHTA and CDR2 is FQGTGA. The CDR3 has 13 amino acids. The CDR3 region is CASGQGNTGELFF. In DNA form, the CDR3 reads TGTGCCAGCGGGCAGGGAAACACCGGGGAGCTGTTTTTT. The full variable domain, in which reference TRBV7-3 and TRBJ2-2 provide the parts outside the CDR3, is GAGVSQTPSNKVTEKGKYVELRCDPISGHTALYWYRQSLGQGPEFLIYFQGTGAADDSGLPNDRFFAVRPEGSVSTLKIQRTERGDSAVYLCASGQGNTGELFFGEGSRLTVL.